One TCR beta chain is described in this entry. Antigen unknown. The sample originates from a study of Graves' ophthalmopathy and Graves' hyperthyroidism. RNA transcripts provided the template for amplifying TCR beta CDR3 regions. Second-round multiplex PCR came after a first-round RT-PCR that employed HTBI primers. A single record per CDR3 protein comes from TCRdb applying MiXCR to the multiplex PCR reads. Altogether about 200,000 distinct CDR3 sequences are present, under 30% being singletons, with the ten largest covering around 10%. The length of the CDR3 is 12 residues. Trimming stripped 5 bases from V and 4 bases from J, with 9 bases between. Researchers turned away patients with other autoimmune diseases, uncontrolled infections, pregnancy or lactation. General observations from the study: Ophthalmopathy and stable hyperthyroidism were discriminated by a 13-signature model, with roughly 88% sensitivity and 81.08% specificity. Also, most clonotypes expanded in the thyroid above 0.001 frequency appeared in blood.

V is TRBV12-3 or TRBV12-4 and J is TRBJ2-7; possibly TRBD1 for D (5 bases). Sequenced material: peripheral blood. The sequence came from a man aged 50-60 years with Graves' ophthalmopathy. In DNA, the CDR3 is TGTGCCAGCAGTGGGGCAGATTACGAGCAGTACTTC. Translated: CASSGADYEQYF.